This TCR beta chain was profiled in a study of blood T cell repertoires in COVID-19. Participants were aged about 18 to 90 years, lived in under 30 US areas, and enrolled virtually. Participants had their cohort set by participant-reported clinical history. Two negative PCRs, clearance, or symptom resolution were required of recovered Cohort 3 donors. This clone was picked up one time. The CDR3 contains 13 residues. V was clipped by 4 bases and J by 3 bases, with 9 bases between them. Germline V gene sequence: CDR1 SEHNR, CDR2 FQNEAQ (reference sequence). In the source study's methods: From reference gene primer amplification, estimates of nucleated cell counts were derived. Sequenced by immunoSEQ multiplex PCR; TCRdb stores in-frame clones only, minus some. That table is the source of V, J and clone size, and D and trimming were worked out from the DNA. Altogether approximately 300,000 clones are present, about 92% being singletons, with the ten largest covering 15% to 20%.

The chain employs TRBV7-9 and TRBJ1-1; maybe TRBD1 (6 bases). The specimen was PBMCs or T cells enriched from blood (not recorded which). This clonotype was obtained from a woman aged 25 to 45 who had recovered from COVID-19. CDR3 amino acids: CASSSGVDTEAFF. The CDR3 region has the DNA TGTGCCAGCAGCTCAGGGGTTGACACTGAAGCTTTCTTT.